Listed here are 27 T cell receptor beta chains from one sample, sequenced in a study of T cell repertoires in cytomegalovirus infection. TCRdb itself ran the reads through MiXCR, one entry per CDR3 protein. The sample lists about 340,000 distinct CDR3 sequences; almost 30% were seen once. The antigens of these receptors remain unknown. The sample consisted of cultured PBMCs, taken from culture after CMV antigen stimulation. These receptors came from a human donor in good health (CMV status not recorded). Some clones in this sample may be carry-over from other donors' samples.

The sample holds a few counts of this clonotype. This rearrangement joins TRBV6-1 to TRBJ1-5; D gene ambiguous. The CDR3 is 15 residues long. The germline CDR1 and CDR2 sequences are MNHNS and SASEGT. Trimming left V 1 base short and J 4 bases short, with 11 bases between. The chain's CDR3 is CASSEESRVNQPQHF. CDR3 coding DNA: TGTGCCAGCAGTGAAGAGAGCAGAGTGAATCAGCCCCAGCATTTT.

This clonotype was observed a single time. The CDR3 bases are TGTGCCACCTTAGGACAGGGGAGGACTGAAGCTTTCTTT. Translated: CATLGQGRTEAFF. The genes are TRBV6-5 and TRBJ1-1, with 9 positions matching TRBD1. The germline gives CDR1 MNHEY, CDR2 SVGAGI. V lost 10 bases and J lost 5; bases outside the gene matches: 8. This CDR3 is 13 amino acids long.

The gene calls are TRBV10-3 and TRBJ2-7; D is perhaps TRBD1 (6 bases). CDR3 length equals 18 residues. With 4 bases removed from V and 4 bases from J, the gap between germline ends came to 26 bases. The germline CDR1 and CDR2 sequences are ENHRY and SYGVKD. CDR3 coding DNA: TGTGCCATCAGTGGGTTTATTTCACAGGGATCCATTGGATACGAGCAGTACTTC. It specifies CAISGFISQGSIGYEQYF.

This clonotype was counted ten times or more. CDR3 sequence: CASSTVADTQYF. The CDR3 coding sequence is TGTGCCAGCAGCACTGTAGCAGATACGCAGTATTTT. The chain joins TRBV7-9 to TRBJ2-3; D not certain. Per germline, CDR1 SEHNR and CDR2 FQNEAQ (reference sequence). The V end was cut by 5 bases, the J end by 4 bases, with 7 bases between. CDR3 length equals 12 residues.

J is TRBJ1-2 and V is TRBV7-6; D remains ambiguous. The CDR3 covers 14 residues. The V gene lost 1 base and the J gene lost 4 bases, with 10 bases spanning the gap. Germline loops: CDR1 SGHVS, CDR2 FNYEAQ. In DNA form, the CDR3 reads TGTGCCAGCAGCTTAGACTTCACCGGCTATGGCTACACCTTC. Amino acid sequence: CASSLDFTGYGYTF.

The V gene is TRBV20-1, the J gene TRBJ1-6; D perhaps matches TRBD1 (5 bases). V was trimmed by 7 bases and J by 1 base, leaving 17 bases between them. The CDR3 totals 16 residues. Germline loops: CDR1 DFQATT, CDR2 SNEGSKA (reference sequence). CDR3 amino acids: CSVSRDLGSYNSPLHF. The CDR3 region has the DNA TGCAGTGTTTCCAGGGATTTGGGGTCCTATAATTCACCCCTCCACTTT.

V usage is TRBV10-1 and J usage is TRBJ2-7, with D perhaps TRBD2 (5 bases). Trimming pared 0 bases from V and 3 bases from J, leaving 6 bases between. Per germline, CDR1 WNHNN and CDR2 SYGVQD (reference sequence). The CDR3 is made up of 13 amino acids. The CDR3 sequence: CASSESGDYEQYF. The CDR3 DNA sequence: TGCGCCAGCAGTGAGTCGGGAGACTACGAGCAGTACTTC.

DNA for the CDR3: TGTGCCAGCAGCCCCTCGCTAGCGGGAAGTAGAGAGACCCAGTACTTC. Translating gives CASSPSLAGSRETQYF. The V call is TRBV4-2, the J call TRBJ2-5; 9 positions agree with TRBD2. Looked up from germline, CDR1 is LGHNA and CDR2 is YNFKEQ. J was trimmed by 4 bases and V by 4 bases; bases with no gene match: 10. This CDR3 comprises 16 residues.

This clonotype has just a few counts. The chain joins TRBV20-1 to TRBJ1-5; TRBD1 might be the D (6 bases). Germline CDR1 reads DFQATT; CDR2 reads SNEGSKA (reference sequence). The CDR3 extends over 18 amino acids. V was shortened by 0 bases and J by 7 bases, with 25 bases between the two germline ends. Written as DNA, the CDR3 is TGCAGTGCTAGAGATGGCACCCAGGGGCACGACTTGAAACAGCCCCAGCATTTT. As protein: CSARDGTQGHDLKQPQHF.

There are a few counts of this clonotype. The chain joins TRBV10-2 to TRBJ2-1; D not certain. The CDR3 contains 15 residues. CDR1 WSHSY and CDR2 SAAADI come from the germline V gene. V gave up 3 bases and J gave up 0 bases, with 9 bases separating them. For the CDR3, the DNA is TGCGCCAGCAGTGATGGGCGGACCTCCTACAATGAGCAGTTCTTC. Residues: CASSDGRTSYNEQFF.

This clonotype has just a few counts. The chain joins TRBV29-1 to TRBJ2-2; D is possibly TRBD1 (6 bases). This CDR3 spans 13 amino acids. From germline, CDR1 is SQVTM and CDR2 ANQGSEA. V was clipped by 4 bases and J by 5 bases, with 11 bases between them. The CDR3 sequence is CSVGTARTGELFF. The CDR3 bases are TGCAGCGTTGGGACAGCCAGAACCGGGGAGCTGTTTTTT.

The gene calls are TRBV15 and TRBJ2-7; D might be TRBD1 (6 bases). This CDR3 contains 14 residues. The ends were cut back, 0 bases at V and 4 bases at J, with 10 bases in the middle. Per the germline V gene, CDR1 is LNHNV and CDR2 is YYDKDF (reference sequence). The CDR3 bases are TGTGCCACCAGCAGAGACAGGGGCGGTTACGAGCAGTACTTC. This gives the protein CATSRDRGGYEQYF.

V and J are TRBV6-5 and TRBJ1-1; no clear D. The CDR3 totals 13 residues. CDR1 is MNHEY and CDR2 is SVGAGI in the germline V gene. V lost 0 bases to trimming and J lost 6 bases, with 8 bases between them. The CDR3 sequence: CASSYSADSEAFF. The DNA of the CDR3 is TGTGCCAGCAGTTACTCGGCCGATTCTGAAGCTTTCTTT.

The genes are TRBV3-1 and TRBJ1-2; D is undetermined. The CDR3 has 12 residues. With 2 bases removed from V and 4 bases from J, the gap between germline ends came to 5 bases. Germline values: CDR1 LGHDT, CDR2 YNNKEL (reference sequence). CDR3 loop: CASSQLFYGYTF. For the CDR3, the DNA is TGTGCCAGCAGCCAATTATTCTATGGCTACACCTTC.

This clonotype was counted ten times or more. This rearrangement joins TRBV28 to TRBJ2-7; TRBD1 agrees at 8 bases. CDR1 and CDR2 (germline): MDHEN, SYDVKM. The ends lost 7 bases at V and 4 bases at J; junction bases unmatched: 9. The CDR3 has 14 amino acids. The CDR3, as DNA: TGTGCCAGCACCCCCTGGCAGGGGGCGTACGAGCAGTACTTC. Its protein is CASTPWQGAYEQYF.

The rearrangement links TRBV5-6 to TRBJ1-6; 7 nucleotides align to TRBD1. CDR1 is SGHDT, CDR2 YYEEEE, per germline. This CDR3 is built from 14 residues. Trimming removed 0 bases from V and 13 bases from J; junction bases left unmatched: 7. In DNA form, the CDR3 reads TGTGCCAGCAGCTTGGAGGGGGCCCCTCTGCCCCTCCACTTT. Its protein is CASSLEGAPLPLHF. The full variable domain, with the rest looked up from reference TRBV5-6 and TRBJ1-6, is DAGVTQSPTHLIKTRGQQVTLRCSPKSGHDTVSWYQQALGQGPQFIFQYYEEEERQRGNFPDRFSGHQFPNYSSELNVNALLLGDSALYLCASSLEGAPLPLHFGNGTRLTVT.

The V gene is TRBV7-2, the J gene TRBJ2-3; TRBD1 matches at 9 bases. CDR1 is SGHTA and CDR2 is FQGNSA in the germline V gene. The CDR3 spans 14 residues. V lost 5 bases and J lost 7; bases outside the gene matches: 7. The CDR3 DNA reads TGTGCCAGCAGCGTCGGGACAGGGATCAATACGCAGTATTTT. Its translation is CASSVGTGINTQYF.

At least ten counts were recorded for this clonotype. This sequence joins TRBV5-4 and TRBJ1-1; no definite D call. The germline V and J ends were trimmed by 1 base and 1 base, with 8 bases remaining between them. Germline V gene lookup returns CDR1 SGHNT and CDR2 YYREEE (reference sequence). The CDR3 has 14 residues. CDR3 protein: CASSLQAGNTEAFF. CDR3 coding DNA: TGTGCCAGCAGCTTGCAGGCTGGGAACACTGAAGCTTTCTTT. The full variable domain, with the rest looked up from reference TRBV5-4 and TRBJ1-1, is ETGVTQSPTHLIKTRGQQVTLRCSSQSGHNTVSWYQQALGQGPQFIFQYYREEENGRGNFPPRFSGLQFPNYSSELNVNALELDDSALYLCASSLQAGNTEAFFGQGTRLTVV.

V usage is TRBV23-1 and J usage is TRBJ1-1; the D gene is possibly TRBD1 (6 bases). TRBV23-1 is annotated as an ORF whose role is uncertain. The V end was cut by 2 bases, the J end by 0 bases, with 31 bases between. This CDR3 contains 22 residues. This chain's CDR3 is CASSQAQGYFATNKDMNTEAFF. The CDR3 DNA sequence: TGCGCCAGCAGTCAAGCTCAGGGGTACTTCGCCACGAACAAAGACATGAACACTGAAGCTTTCTTT.

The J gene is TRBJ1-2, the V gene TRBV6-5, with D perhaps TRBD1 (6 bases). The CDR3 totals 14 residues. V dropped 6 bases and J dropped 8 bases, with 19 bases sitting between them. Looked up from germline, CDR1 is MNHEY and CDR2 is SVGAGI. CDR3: CASRLGGAVEGYTF. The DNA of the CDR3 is TGTGCCAGCAGGTTGGGGGGGGCCGTGGAGGGCTACACCTTC.

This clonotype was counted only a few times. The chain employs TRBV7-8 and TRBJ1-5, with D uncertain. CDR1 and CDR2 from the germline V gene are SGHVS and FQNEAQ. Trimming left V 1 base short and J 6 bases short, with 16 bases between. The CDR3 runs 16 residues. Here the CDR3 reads CASSLGARRATQPQHF. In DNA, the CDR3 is TGTGCCAGCAGCTTAGGCGCGAGGAGGGCTACTCAGCCCCAGCATTTT.

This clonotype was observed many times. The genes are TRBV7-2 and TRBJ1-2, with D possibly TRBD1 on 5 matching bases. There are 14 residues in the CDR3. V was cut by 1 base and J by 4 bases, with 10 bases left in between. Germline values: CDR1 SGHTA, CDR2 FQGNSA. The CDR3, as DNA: TGTGCCAGCAGCTTAGGGGGAGGGGTCTATGGCTACACCTTC. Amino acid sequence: CASSLGGGVYGYTF.

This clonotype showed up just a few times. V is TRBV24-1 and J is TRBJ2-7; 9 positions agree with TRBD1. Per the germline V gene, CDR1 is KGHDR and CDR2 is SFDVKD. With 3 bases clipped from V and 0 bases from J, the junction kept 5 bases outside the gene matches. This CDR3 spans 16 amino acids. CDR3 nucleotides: TGTGCCACCAGTGATGAAAGGGGACAGGGCTCCTACGAGCAGTACTTC. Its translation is CATSDERGQGSYEQYF.

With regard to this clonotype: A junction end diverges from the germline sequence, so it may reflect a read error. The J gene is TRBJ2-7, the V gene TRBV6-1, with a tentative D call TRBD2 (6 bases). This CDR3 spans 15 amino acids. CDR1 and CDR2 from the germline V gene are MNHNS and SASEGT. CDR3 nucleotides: TGTGCCAGCAGTGAAGAGAGTAGCGGCCCCTACGAGCGGTACTTC. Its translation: CASSEESSGPYERYF.

The CDR3 reads CASNEPGTGAYEQYF. CDR3 sequence (DNA): TGTGCCAGCAACGAACCCGGGACAGGGGCCTACGAGCAGTACTTC. This rearrangement joins TRBV28 to TRBJ2-7; 10 bases line up with TRBD1. V dropped 7 bases and J dropped 2; count of bases not matched to a gene: 8. Germline V CDR1 and CDR2: MDHEN, SYDVKM. The CDR3 spans 15 residues.

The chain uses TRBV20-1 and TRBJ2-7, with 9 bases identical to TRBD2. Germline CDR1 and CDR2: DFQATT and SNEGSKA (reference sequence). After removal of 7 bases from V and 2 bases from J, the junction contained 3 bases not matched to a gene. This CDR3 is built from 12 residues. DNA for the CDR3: TGCAGTGGGGCTAGCGGGACCTACGAGCAGTACTTC. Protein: CSGASGTYEQYF.

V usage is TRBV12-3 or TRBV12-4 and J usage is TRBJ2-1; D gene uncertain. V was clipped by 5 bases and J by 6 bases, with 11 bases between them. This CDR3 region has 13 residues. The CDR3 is CASSPASGNEQFF. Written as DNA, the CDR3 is TGTGCCAGCAGTCCAGCCTCCGGCAATGAGCAGTTCTTC.